This TCR beta chain stems from a study of monozygotic twins with inflammatory bowel disease. TCRdb reprocessed the 5' RACE reads and stores each CDR3 protein as one record, lacking DNA. In total, the table holds about 200,000 distinct CDR3 sequences. CDR3 size: 14 residues. Germline assignment: CDR1 DFQATT and CDR2 SNEGSKA (reference sequence). The receptor comes from a human donor with ulcerative colitis or Crohn's disease, or a healthy co-twin of an affected twin (not recorded which). The specimen was blood. The chain is built from TRBV20-1 and TRBJ2-7; TCRdb's D gene call, TRBD1, goes unchecked for lack of DNA. This chain's CDR3 is CSASPGGADYEQYF.